This T cell receptor (beta chain) is drawn from a study of blood T cell repertoires in COVID-19. Clones were read by immunoSEQ multiplex PCR, and TCRdb kept only the in-frame ones, dropping some. The table has 200,000 to 300,000 clones, less than 90% seen once; the top ten hold 4.2%. After removal of 4 bases from V and 5 bases from J, the junction contained 11 bases not matched to a gene. The CDR3 runs to 16 residues. CDR1 is LGHNA, CDR2 YSLEER, per germline. The sequence derives from a man in his sixties with acute or convalescent COVID-19. The gene calls are TRBV4-3 and TRBJ2-5; the match to TRBD2 covers 9 bases. The material sequenced was peripheral blood. CDR3 amino acids: CASSRGSSGEVETQYF. The CDR3 DNA follows: TGCGCCAGCAGCCGCGGGTCTAGCGGGGAGGTGGAGACCCAGTACTTC.